This T cell receptor beta chain was sequenced during a study of blood T cell repertoires in COVID-19. Study at large: Collection of acute and convalescent COVID-19 samples took place in the United States, Italy and Spain. PBMCs, B-cell-depleted T cells, or T cells were the source of the cDNA or gDNA that made up the material.

This clone appeared once. Source study methods: Scientists estimated how many nucleated cells there were by amplifying reference gene primers. TCRdb's table, derived via immunoSEQ multiplex PCR, lists solely in-frame clones and lacks some. D and trimming were read from the DNA, whereas the V and J calls and clone size are those reported in that table. The sample consists of under 200,000 clones, 60% to 85% of them appearing once. With 3 bases clipped from V and 2 bases from J, the junction kept 1 base outside the gene matches. Germline loops: CDR1 KGHDR, CDR2 SFDVKD. The CDR3 has 14 residues. V gene TRBV24-1 combines with J gene TRBJ1-2; 8 positions agree with TRBD1. The sequence came from a man aged 55 to 69 with active or convalescent COVID-19. Sequencing was performed on peripheral blood. CDR3: CATSDRTGNYGYTF. For the CDR3, the DNA is TGTGCCACCAGTGATCGGACAGGGAACTATGGCTACACCTTC.